What follows describes a single TCR beta chain. Methods used by the authors: Nucleated cell counts were estimated from reference gene primer amplification. The method was immunoSEQ multiplex PCR; TCRdb's version includes in-frame clones alone and lacks a portion of them. V, J and clone size derive from that table, while D and trimming were established from the DNA sequence. The repertoire holds about 130,000 clones, around 89% seen once, with roughly 4% in the top ten. Between the trimmed V and J ends, which lost 6 bases and 5 bases, there was a span of 16 bases. This CDR3 has 14 residues. The germline V gene encodes CDR1 MNHEY and CDR2 SVGAGI. The data were obtained in a study of blood T cell repertoires in COVID-19. On the study more broadly: From T cells, B-cell-depleted T cells, or PBMCs came the material, which was cDNA or gDNA.

The V and J genes are TRBV6-5 and TRBJ2-5, with TRBD2 as a possible D gene (6 bases). The receptor was derived from a man in his sixties with COVID-19, enrolled during active disease. Sequenced sample: peripheral blood. Here the CDR3 DNA reads TGTGCCAGCAGGGGATATGGACGGGGGGAGACCCAGTACTTC. Protein product: CASRGYGRGETQYF.